Listed below are T cell receptor beta chains from one sample, sequenced in a study of blood T cell repertoires in COVID-19. This table comes from immunoSEQ multiplex PCR, and its TCRdb copy is limited to in-frame clones, with some not included. The table lists some 400,000 clones, about 87% of them singletons. The sequenced sample was peripheral blood. The source of these receptors is a human donor in a cohort sampled during active COVID-19. CDR3s include the opening cysteine and the closing phenylalanine or tryptophan. Each record gives: V gene, D gene, J gene, clone size, CDR3 length, CDR3 DNA, CDR3 protein. The D gene is left open where the match is weak. Clone size is shown for a subset of rows, as once, few, many or a class of expanded clone.

V gene: TRBV5-1; D gene: .; J gene: TRBJ1-2; clone size: .; CDR3 length: 13; CDR3 DNA: TGCGCCAGCAGCCCCCGGGGTTCCGGCGGCTACACCTTC; CDR3 protein: CASSPRGSGGYTF
V gene: TRBV30; D gene: TRBD1; J gene: TRBJ1-2; clone size: .; CDR3 length: 15; CDR3 DNA: TGTGCCTGGAGCCAAGGACAGGTTTCATACTATGGCTACACCTTC; CDR3 protein: CAWSQGQVSYYGYTF
V gene: TRBV19; D gene: .; J gene: TRBJ2-2; clone size: .; CDR3 length: 13; CDR3 DNA: TGTGCCAGCCGGACTATACCCACCGGGGAGCTGTTTTTT; CDR3 protein: CASRTIPTGELFF
V gene: TRBV5-4; D gene: TRBD1; J gene: TRBJ1-1; clone size: .; CDR3 length: 17; CDR3 DNA: TGTGCCAGCAGCAAAACAGGGGGCGGCCTAACGAACACTGAAGCTTTCTTT; CDR3 protein: CASSKTGGGLTNTEAFF
V gene: TRBV14; D gene: TRBD2; J gene: TRBJ2-5; clone size: .; CDR3 length: 13; CDR3 DNA: TGTGCCAGCAGCCTAACTAGCGAAGAGACCCAGTACTTC; CDR3 protein: CASSLTSEETQYF
V gene: TRBV5-1; D gene: TRBD1; J gene: TRBJ2-7; clone size: .; CDR3 length: 15; CDR3 DNA: TGCGCCAGCAGGTTCACCGGGACAGTGTCCTACGAGCAGTACTTC; CDR3 protein: CASRFTGTVSYEQYF
V gene: TRBV6-1; D gene: TRBD1; J gene: TRBJ2-1; clone size: .; CDR3 length: 18; CDR3 DNA: TGTGCCAGCAGTGAAGAGCACTACGGGACAGGGGGTTACAATGAGCAGTTCTTC; CDR3 protein: CASSEEHYGTGGYNEQFF
V gene: TRBV5-6; D gene: TRBD2; J gene: TRBJ2-5; clone size: .; CDR3 length: 16; CDR3 DNA: TGTGCCAGCAGCTCCCCCGCGGGGGGGGGCCGGGAGACCCAGTACTTC; CDR3 protein: CASSSPAGGGRETQYF
V gene: TRBV29-1; D gene: TRBD1; J gene: TRBJ2-5; clone size: once; CDR3 length: 16; CDR3 DNA: TGCAGCGTTGATAGGGGGACAGGGCTGGTTTTAGAGACCCAGTACTTC; CDR3 protein: CSVDRGTGLVLETQYF
V gene: TRBV2; D gene: .; J gene: TRBJ1-2; clone size: few; CDR3 length: 11; CDR3 DNA: TGTGCCAGCAGTTTACAGAACGGCTACACCTTC; CDR3 protein: CASSLQNGYTF
V gene: TRBV5-1; D gene: .; J gene: TRBJ2-2; clone size: .; CDR3 length: 12; CDR3 DNA: TGCGCCAGCAGCTTGGCGCGCAGGGAGCTGTTTTTT; CDR3 protein: CASSLARRELFF
V gene: TRBV7-9; D gene: .; J gene: TRBJ1-2; clone size: .; CDR3 length: 15; CDR3 DNA: TGTGCCAGCAGCTCTAGCAGTGAACAGGGCCATGGCTACACCTTC; CDR3 protein: CASSSSSEQGHGYTF
V gene: TRBV5-4; D gene: .; J gene: TRBJ2-5; clone size: .; CDR3 length: 13; CDR3 DNA: TGTGCCAGCAGCTTGGGTCCCGTAGAGACCCAGTACTTC; CDR3 protein: CASSLGPVETQYF
V gene: TRBV11-2; D gene: .; J gene: TRBJ2-7; clone size: .; CDR3 length: 14; CDR3 DNA: TGTGCCAGCAGCTACTCAGGGCGGGACCACGAGCAGTACTTC; CDR3 protein: CASSYSGRDHEQYF
V gene: TRBV19; D gene: .; J gene: TRBJ1-2; clone size: .; CDR3 length: 13; CDR3 DNA: TGTGCCAGTAGTATAGCACAGCAGGATGGCTACACCTTC; CDR3 protein: CASSIAQQDGYTF
V gene: TRBV5-1; D gene: TRBD1; J gene: TRBJ1-4; clone size: once; CDR3 length: 16; CDR3 DNA: TGCGCCAGCAGCTCACAGGGGGCGCATGTTGGTGAAAAACTGTTTTTT; CDR3 protein: CASSSQGAHVGEKLFF
V gene: TRBV28; D gene: .; J gene: TRBJ2-3; clone size: once; CDR3 length: 17; CDR3 DNA: TGTGCCAGCAGTTTACCCCTAAGACTATCTGGCACAGATACGCAGTATTTT; CDR3 protein: CASSLPLRLSGTDTQYF
V gene: TRBV7-2; D gene: .; J gene: TRBJ1-2; clone size: .; CDR3 length: 15; CDR3 DNA: TGTGCCAGCAGCCCTAGGGGCGGGGAGTACTATGGCTACACCTTC; CDR3 protein: CASSPRGGEYYGYTF
V gene: TRBV5-4; D gene: TRBD1; J gene: TRBJ2-6; clone size: .; CDR3 length: 18; CDR3 DNA: TGTGCCAGCCGCCGAGGGGGGACAGGGGGCTCTGGGGCCAACGTCCTGACTTTC; CDR3 protein: CASRRGGTGGSGANVLTF
V gene: TRBV28; D gene: TRBD2; J gene: TRBJ2-7; clone size: .; CDR3 length: 16; CDR3 DNA: TGTGCCAGCAGTATGACATTGGGACTAGCGGGAGGCCGGCAGTACTTC; CDR3 protein: CASSMTLGLAGGRQYF
V gene: TRBV6-5; D gene: .; J gene: TRBJ2-7; clone size: .; CDR3 length: 13; CDR3 DNA: TGTGCCAGCAGCAGGGTTCCCGAATCCGAGCAGTACTTC; CDR3 protein: CASSRVPESEQYF
V gene: TRBV4-1; D gene: TRBD1; J gene: TRBJ2-2; clone size: .; CDR3 length: 16; CDR3 DNA: TGCGCCAGCAGCCAACTAGGGACAGGGGGCACCGGGGAGCTGTTTTTT; CDR3 protein: CASSQLGTGGTGELFF
V gene: TRBV2; D gene: TRBD2; J gene: TRBJ2-7; clone size: few; CDR3 length: 14; CDR3 DNA: TGTGCCAGCAGTGATAGCGGGGCCCCCTACGAGCAGTACTTC; CDR3 protein: CASSDSGAPYEQYF
V gene: TRBV5-1; D gene: .; J gene: TRBJ2-3; clone size: .; CDR3 length: 14; CDR3 DNA: TGCGCCAGCAGCCTATCGACAGGAACAGATACGCAGTATTTT; CDR3 protein: CASSLSTGTDTQYF
V gene: TRBV7-9; D gene: .; J gene: TRBJ1-3; clone size: .; CDR3 length: 19; CDR3 DNA: TGTGCCAGCAGCCCTCTGGCGCCGCGGGGGTCCGGCTCTGGAAACACCATATATTTT; CDR3 protein: CASSPLAPRGSGSGNTIYF
V gene: TRBV19; D gene: TRBD2; J gene: TRBJ2-2; clone size: .; CDR3 length: 15; CDR3 DNA: TGTGCCAGTAAAGAAGCGGGAGAGAACACCGGGGAGCTGTTTTTT; CDR3 protein: CASKEAGENTGELFF
V gene: TRBV13; D gene: .; J gene: TRBJ2-7; clone size: once; CDR3 length: 15; CDR3 DNA: TGTGCCAGCAGCTTAACCTCTGGCGGCTCCTACGAGCAGTACTTC; CDR3 protein: CASSLTSGGSYEQYF
V gene: TRBV28; D gene: TRBD1; J gene: TRBJ1-1; clone size: .; CDR3 length: 18; CDR3 DNA: TGTGCCAGCAAACCGCACAGGGGGCAAAGGTTGAGGAGCACTGAAGCTTTCTTT; CDR3 protein: CASKPHRGQRLRSTEAFF
V gene: TRBV15; D gene: .; J gene: TRBJ1-3; clone size: .; CDR3 length: 16; CDR3 DNA: TGTGCCACCAGCAGAGAACCAGGGGTTGGGGGAAACACCATATATTTT; CDR3 protein: CATSREPGVGGNTIYF
V gene: TRBV19; D gene: .; J gene: TRBJ2-3; clone size: .; CDR3 length: 14; CDR3 DNA: TGTGCCAGTAGTATAGGGAGAGACACAGATACGCAGTATTTT; CDR3 protein: CASSIGRDTDTQYF
V gene: TRBV27; D gene: .; J gene: TRBJ2-1; clone size: .; CDR3 length: 13; CDR3 DNA: TGTGCCAGCAGTTTATCGTTCGTCGATGAGCAGTTCTTC; CDR3 protein: CASSLSFVDEQFF
V gene: TRBV7-7; D gene: .; J gene: TRBJ2-1; clone size: .; CDR3 length: 13; CDR3 DNA: TGTGCCAGCAGCTTAGCAGGGGACAATGAGCAGTTCTTC; CDR3 protein: CASSLAGDNEQFF
V gene: TRBV19; D gene: TRBD2; J gene: TRBJ2-5; clone size: few; CDR3 length: 16; CDR3 DNA: TGTGCCAGTAGTATAGCAGCGGGAGTCTCCCAAGAGACCCAGTACTTC; CDR3 protein: CASSIAAGVSQETQYF
V gene: TRBV27; D gene: TRBD2; J gene: TRBJ2-5; clone size: .; CDR3 length: 18; CDR3 DNA: TGTGCCAGCAGTTTTTTAGCGGGGGACGCCCCCTCCCCAGAGACCCAGTACTTC; CDR3 protein: CASSFLAGDAPSPETQYF
V gene: TRBV5-6; D gene: TRBD1; J gene: TRBJ2-1; clone size: once; CDR3 length: 16; CDR3 DNA: TGTGCCAGCAGCTTACGCCGGGACAGGAACCACAATGAGCAGTTCTTC; CDR3 protein: CASSLRRDRNHNEQFF